This record covers a single T cell receptor (beta chain). Trimming took 2 bases from V and 6 from J; bases not matched to a gene: 3. The CDR3 covers 14 residues. Germline values: CDR1 KGHSH, CDR2 LQKENI. How the authors handled the data: Reference gene primer amplification yielded estimated nucleated cell counts. The data were produced by immunoSEQ multiplex PCR, yet TCRdb's version contains in-frame clones alone and is incomplete. That table furnishes V, J and clone size, whereas the DNA furnished D and trimming. Here the sample spans fewer than 300,000 clones, about 89% being singletons. In Seattle, patients joined the study during active infection and were tracked longitudinally. The sample belongs to a study of blood T cell repertoires in COVID-19. The wider study: Acute and convalescent COVID-19 samples came from the United States, Italy and Spain. The cDNA or gDNA used as material had been derived from T cells, B-cell-depleted T cells, or PBMCs.

This clonotype originated in a woman in her 30s with COVID-19, enrolled during active disease. Sequencing was carried out using peripheral blood. This chain uses TRBV18 with TRBJ2-5; TRBD1 agrees at 10 bases. As DNA, the CDR3 is TGTGCCAGCTCACCAGGGACAGGGGCTAAGACCCAGTACTTC. Its protein is CASSPGTGAKTQYF.